These T cell receptor beta chains were read from a single sample in a study of cytomegalovirus exposure and HLA in healthy donors. Produced via immunoSEQ multiplex PCR; TCRdb's table is partial and in-frame only. Of 150,000 to 170,000 clones in the sample, 75% were seen once. The material sequenced was PBMCs. These receptor sequences come from a young man in good health and CMV-seronegative. Each CDR3 is given without its conserved first and last residue. Each record gives: J gene, V gene, CDR3 protein.

J gene: TRBJ1-1
V gene: TRBV4-3
CDR3 protein: ASSQESSGVGTEAF

J gene: TRBJ2-3
V gene: TRBV28
CDR3 protein: ASTGLRGYTDTQY

J gene: TRBJ1-2
V gene: TRBV28
CDR3 protein: ASSLSLSPDRPNYGYT

J gene: TRBJ1-2
V gene: TRBV19
CDR3 protein: ASRTETNYGYT

J gene: TRBJ2-2
V gene: TRBV2
CDR3 protein: ASRVAGGVGELF

J gene: TRBJ2-7
V gene: TRBV2
CDR3 protein: ASTRLVASHEQY

J gene: TRBJ2-2
V gene: TRBV7-9
CDR3 protein: ASSRYQSGPTNTGELF

J gene: TRBJ2-2
V gene: TRBV19
CDR3 protein: ASSMGTGGSTGELF

J gene: TRBJ2-3
V gene: TRBV27
CDR3 protein: ASSLSLRDTQY

J gene: TRBJ1-1
V gene: TRBV30
CDR3 protein: AWSGDRRTEAF

J gene: TRBJ1-5
V gene: TRBV7-9
CDR3 protein: ASSFAGDSQPQH

J gene: TRBJ2-6
V gene: TRBV5-8
CDR3 protein: ASSLGGGSGANVLT

J gene: TRBJ2-3
V gene: TRBV18
CDR3 protein: ASSPPRRGNKGTDTQY

J gene: TRBJ2-3
V gene: TRBV6-6
CDR3 protein: ASTTSGRASTDTQY

J gene: TRBJ2-1
V gene: TRBV23-1
CDR3 protein: ASSQSGHLREQGNNEQF

J gene: TRBJ2-7
V gene: TRBV28
CDR3 protein: ASSNKGAPHEQY

J gene: TRBJ2-3
V gene: TRBV4-3
CDR3 protein: ASSYLAGTDTQY

J gene: TRBJ1-6
V gene: TRBV9
CDR3 protein: ASSVEGEYNSPLH

J gene: TRBJ1-4
V gene: TRBV2
CDR3 protein: ASSRTGDSNEKLF

J gene: TRBJ1-5
V gene: TRBV11-2
CDR3 protein: ASSPTVGQPQH

J gene: TRBJ2-5
V gene: TRBV9
CDR3 protein: ASSVEGRPQETQY

J gene: TRBJ2-7
V gene: TRBV7-9
CDR3 protein: SSGPAGRLSYEQY

J gene: TRBJ2-1
V gene: TRBV28
CDR3 protein: ASRQTDFSYNEQF

J gene: TRBJ2-1
V gene: TRBV28
CDR3 protein: ASSLIGGREQF

J gene: TRBJ1-2
V gene: TRBV20-1
CDR3 protein: SATGSYGYT

J gene: TRBJ2-5
V gene: TRBV5-1
CDR3 protein: ASSLTGSQETQY

J gene: TRBJ2-5
V gene: TRBV6-5
CDR3 protein: ASRPWDSQETQY

J gene: TRBJ1-3
V gene: TRBV18
CDR3 protein: ASSPFETGASGNTIY

J gene: TRBJ2-1
V gene: TRBV11-2
CDR3 protein: ASSLLARNEQF

J gene: TRBJ1-1
V gene: TRBV7-2
CDR3 protein: ASSSSQGTEAF

J gene: TRBJ2-5
V gene: TRBV7-9
CDR3 protein: ASSLRTGLQETQY

J gene: TRBJ2-1
V gene: TRBV6-5
CDR3 protein: ASNSGGVYNEQF

J gene: TRBJ1-5
V gene: TRBV27
CDR3 protein: ASSFGQNQPQH

J gene: TRBJ2-7
V gene: TRBV2
CDR3 protein: ASKSGFTRVEQY

J gene: TRBJ2-7
V gene: TRBV18
CDR3 protein: ASSTRQGVDEQY

J gene: TRBJ1-5
V gene: TRBV7-9
CDR3 protein: ASSLGGGEQPQH

J gene: TRBJ2-1
V gene: TRBV11-2
CDR3 protein: ASSFGQSSYNEQF

J gene: TRBJ2-5
V gene: TRBV6-8
CDR3 protein: ASSTGLAGETQY

J gene: TRBJ2-7
V gene: TRBV5-4
CDR3 protein: ASSLAAGGSEQY

J gene: TRBJ1-3
V gene: TRBV28
CDR3 protein: ASALWGEGLRGNTIY

J gene: TRBJ2-5
V gene: TRBV19
CDR3 protein: ATATGTQETQY

J gene: TRBJ2-7
V gene: TRBV5-6
CDR3 protein: ASSLVWANEQY

J gene: TRBJ1-1
V gene: TRBV18
CDR3 protein: ASSPTRGTEAF

J gene: TRBJ2-4
V gene: TRBV6-5
CDR3 protein: ASSAWTGQNIQY

J gene: TRBJ2-3
V gene: TRBV28
CDR3 protein: ASSTLGGRNTDTQY

J gene: TRBJ2-6
V gene: TRBV7-9
CDR3 protein: SSPGPRGTYGANVLT

J gene: TRBJ2-7
V gene: TRBV19
CDR3 protein: ASSRDNSYEQY

J gene: TRBJ2-3
V gene: TRBV2
CDR3 protein: ASLSPADTQY

J gene: TRBJ2-2
V gene: TRBV27
CDR3 protein: ASSLIGTGNTGELF

J gene: TRBJ2-7
V gene: TRBV5-6
CDR3 protein: ASSSEGQTIGEQY

J gene: TRBJ2-3
V gene: TRBV19
CDR3 protein: ASSIGMGQDTQY